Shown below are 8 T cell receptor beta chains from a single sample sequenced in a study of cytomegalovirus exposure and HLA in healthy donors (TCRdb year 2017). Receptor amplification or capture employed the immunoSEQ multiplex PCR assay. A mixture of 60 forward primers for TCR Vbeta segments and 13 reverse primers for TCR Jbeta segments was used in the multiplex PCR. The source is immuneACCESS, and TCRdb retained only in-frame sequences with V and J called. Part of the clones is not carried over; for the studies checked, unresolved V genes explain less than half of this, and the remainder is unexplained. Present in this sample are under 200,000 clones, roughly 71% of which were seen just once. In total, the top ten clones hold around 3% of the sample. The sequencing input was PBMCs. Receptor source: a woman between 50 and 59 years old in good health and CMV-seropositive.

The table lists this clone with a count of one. CDR3 region: CASMAPGLAGRYNEQFF. CDR3 coding DNA: TGTGCCAGCATGGCTCCGGGACTAGCGGGGAGATACAATGAGCAGTTCTTC. The V call is TRBV11-1, the J call TRBJ2-1; 13 bases are a match to TRBD2. This CDR3 region has 17 residues. Germline-derived CDR1 and CDR2 are SGHAT and FQDESV (reference sequence). Trimming at V came to 7 bases and at J to 4 bases, leaving 10 bases not matched to a gene.

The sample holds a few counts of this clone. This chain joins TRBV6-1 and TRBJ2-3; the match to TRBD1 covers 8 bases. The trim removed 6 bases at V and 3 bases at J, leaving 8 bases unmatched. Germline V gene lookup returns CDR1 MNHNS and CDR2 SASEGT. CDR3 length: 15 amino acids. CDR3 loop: CASRPRQGRTDTQYF. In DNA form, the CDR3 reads TGTGCCAGCAGGCCTAGACAGGGGAGGACAGATACGCAGTATTTT.

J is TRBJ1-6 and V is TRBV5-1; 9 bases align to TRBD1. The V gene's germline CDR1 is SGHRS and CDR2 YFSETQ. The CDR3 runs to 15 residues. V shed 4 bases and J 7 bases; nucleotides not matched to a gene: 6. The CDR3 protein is CASSLGTGTNSPLHF. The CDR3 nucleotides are TGCGCCAGCAGCCTAGGGACAGGGACGAATTCACCCCTCCACTTT.

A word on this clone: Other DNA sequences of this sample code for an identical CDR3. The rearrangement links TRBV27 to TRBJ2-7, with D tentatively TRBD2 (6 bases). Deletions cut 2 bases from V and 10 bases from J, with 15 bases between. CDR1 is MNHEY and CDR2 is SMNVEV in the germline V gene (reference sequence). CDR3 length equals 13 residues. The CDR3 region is CASSLLGGGEQYF. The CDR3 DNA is TGTGCCAGCAGTTTACTGGGAGGAGGCGAACAGTACTTC.

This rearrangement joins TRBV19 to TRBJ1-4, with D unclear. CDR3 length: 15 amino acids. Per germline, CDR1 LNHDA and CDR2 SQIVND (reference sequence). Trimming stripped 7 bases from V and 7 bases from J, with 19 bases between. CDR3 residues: CASTSRPVLGEKLFF. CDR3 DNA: TGTGCCAGTACCTCGCGGCCGGTTTTAGGTGAAAAACTGTTTTTT.

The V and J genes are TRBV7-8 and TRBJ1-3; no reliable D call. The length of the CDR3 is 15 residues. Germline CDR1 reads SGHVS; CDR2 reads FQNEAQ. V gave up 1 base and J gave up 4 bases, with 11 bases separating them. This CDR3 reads CASSLVLGAGNTIYF. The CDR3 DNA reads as TGTGCCAGCAGCTTAGTTCTGGGAGCAGGAAACACCATATATTTT.

CDR3 in amino acids: CASAGQREAFF. CDR3 bases: TGCGCCAGTGCCGGACAGAGAGAAGCTTTCTTT. The rearrangement uses TRBV5-1 and TRBJ1-1; possibly TRBD1 for D (6 bases). CDR3 length: 11 amino acids. The V gene lost 8 bases and the J gene lost 8 bases, with 13 bases spanning the gap. CDR1 is SGHRS, CDR2 YFSETQ, per germline.

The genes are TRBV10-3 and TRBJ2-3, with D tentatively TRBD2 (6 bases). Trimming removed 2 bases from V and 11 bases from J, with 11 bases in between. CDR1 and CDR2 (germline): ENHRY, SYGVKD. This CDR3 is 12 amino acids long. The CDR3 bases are TGTGCCATCAGTGAGGGGACTCCCCGGCAGTATTTT. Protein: CAISEGTPRQYF.